This TCR beta chain was recorded in a study of response to subunit inactivated influenza vaccine. Trimming left V 4 bases short and J 2 bases short, with 15 bases between. The CDR3 is made up of 16 amino acids. CDR1 MGHRA and CDR2 YSYEKL come from the germline V gene. Via MiXCR, TCRdb re-called the RT-PCR reads, giving one row per CDR3 protein. The data show over 750,000 distinct CDR3 sequences, around 20% seen once. The receptor was isolated from a man aged 45 to 65 who received an inactivated influenza vaccine. The V and J genes are TRBV4-1 and TRBJ2-1, with a tentative D call TRBD1 (6 bases). The material was PBMCs from blood, obtained 4 to 6 days after vaccination. The CDR3 here is CASSLRQEGPYNEQFF. The CDR3 nucleotides are TGCGCCAGCAGCCTCCGACAGGAAGGACCCTACAATGAGCAGTTCTTC.